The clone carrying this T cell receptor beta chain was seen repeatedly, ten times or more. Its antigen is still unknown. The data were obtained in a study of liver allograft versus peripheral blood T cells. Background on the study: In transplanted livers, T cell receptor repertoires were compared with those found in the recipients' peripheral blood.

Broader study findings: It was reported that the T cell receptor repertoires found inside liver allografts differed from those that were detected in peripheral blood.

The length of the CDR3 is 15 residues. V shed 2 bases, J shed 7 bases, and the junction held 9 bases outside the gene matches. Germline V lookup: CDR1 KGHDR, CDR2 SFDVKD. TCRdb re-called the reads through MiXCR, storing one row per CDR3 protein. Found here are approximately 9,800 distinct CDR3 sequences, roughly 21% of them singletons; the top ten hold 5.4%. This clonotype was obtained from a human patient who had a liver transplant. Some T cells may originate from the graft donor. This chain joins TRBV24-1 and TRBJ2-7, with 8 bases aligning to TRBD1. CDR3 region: CATSDSRTGNDEQYF. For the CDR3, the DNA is TGTGCCACCAGTGATTCACGGACAGGGAATGATGAGCAGTACTTC.